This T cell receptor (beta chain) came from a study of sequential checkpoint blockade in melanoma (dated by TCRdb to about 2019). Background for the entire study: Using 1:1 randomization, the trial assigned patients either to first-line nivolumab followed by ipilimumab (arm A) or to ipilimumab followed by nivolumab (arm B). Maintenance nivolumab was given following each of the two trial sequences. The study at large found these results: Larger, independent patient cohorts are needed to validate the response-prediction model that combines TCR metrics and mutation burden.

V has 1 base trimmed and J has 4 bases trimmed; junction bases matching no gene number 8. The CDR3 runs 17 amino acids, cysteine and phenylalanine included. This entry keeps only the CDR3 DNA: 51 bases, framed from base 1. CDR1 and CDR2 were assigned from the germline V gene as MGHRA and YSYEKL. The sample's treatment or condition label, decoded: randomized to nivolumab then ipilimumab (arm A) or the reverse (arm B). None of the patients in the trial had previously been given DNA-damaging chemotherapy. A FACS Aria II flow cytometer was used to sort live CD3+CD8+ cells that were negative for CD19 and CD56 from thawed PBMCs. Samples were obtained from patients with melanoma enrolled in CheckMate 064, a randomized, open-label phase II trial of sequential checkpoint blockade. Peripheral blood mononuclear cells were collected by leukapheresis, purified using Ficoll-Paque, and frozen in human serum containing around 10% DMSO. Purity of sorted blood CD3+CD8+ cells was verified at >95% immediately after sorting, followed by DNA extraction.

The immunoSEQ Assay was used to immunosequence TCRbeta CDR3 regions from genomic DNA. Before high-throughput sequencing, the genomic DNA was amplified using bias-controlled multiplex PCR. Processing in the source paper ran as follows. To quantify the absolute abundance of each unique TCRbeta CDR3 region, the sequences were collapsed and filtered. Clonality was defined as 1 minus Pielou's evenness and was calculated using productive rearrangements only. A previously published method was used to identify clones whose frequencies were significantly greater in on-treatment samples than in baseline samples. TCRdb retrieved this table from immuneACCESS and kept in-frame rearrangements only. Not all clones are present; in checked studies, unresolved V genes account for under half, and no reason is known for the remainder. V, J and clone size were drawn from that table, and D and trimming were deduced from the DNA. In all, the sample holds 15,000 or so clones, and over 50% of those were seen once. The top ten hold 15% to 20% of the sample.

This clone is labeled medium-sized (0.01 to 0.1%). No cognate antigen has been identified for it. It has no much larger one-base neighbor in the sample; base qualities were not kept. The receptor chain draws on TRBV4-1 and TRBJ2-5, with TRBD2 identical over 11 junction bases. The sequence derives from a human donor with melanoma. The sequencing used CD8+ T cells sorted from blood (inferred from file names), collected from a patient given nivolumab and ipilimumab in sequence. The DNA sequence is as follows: TGCGCCAGCAGCCAAGGGATGACTAGCGGGGTCCCAGAGACCCAGTACTTC. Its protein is CASSQGMTSGVPETQYF.